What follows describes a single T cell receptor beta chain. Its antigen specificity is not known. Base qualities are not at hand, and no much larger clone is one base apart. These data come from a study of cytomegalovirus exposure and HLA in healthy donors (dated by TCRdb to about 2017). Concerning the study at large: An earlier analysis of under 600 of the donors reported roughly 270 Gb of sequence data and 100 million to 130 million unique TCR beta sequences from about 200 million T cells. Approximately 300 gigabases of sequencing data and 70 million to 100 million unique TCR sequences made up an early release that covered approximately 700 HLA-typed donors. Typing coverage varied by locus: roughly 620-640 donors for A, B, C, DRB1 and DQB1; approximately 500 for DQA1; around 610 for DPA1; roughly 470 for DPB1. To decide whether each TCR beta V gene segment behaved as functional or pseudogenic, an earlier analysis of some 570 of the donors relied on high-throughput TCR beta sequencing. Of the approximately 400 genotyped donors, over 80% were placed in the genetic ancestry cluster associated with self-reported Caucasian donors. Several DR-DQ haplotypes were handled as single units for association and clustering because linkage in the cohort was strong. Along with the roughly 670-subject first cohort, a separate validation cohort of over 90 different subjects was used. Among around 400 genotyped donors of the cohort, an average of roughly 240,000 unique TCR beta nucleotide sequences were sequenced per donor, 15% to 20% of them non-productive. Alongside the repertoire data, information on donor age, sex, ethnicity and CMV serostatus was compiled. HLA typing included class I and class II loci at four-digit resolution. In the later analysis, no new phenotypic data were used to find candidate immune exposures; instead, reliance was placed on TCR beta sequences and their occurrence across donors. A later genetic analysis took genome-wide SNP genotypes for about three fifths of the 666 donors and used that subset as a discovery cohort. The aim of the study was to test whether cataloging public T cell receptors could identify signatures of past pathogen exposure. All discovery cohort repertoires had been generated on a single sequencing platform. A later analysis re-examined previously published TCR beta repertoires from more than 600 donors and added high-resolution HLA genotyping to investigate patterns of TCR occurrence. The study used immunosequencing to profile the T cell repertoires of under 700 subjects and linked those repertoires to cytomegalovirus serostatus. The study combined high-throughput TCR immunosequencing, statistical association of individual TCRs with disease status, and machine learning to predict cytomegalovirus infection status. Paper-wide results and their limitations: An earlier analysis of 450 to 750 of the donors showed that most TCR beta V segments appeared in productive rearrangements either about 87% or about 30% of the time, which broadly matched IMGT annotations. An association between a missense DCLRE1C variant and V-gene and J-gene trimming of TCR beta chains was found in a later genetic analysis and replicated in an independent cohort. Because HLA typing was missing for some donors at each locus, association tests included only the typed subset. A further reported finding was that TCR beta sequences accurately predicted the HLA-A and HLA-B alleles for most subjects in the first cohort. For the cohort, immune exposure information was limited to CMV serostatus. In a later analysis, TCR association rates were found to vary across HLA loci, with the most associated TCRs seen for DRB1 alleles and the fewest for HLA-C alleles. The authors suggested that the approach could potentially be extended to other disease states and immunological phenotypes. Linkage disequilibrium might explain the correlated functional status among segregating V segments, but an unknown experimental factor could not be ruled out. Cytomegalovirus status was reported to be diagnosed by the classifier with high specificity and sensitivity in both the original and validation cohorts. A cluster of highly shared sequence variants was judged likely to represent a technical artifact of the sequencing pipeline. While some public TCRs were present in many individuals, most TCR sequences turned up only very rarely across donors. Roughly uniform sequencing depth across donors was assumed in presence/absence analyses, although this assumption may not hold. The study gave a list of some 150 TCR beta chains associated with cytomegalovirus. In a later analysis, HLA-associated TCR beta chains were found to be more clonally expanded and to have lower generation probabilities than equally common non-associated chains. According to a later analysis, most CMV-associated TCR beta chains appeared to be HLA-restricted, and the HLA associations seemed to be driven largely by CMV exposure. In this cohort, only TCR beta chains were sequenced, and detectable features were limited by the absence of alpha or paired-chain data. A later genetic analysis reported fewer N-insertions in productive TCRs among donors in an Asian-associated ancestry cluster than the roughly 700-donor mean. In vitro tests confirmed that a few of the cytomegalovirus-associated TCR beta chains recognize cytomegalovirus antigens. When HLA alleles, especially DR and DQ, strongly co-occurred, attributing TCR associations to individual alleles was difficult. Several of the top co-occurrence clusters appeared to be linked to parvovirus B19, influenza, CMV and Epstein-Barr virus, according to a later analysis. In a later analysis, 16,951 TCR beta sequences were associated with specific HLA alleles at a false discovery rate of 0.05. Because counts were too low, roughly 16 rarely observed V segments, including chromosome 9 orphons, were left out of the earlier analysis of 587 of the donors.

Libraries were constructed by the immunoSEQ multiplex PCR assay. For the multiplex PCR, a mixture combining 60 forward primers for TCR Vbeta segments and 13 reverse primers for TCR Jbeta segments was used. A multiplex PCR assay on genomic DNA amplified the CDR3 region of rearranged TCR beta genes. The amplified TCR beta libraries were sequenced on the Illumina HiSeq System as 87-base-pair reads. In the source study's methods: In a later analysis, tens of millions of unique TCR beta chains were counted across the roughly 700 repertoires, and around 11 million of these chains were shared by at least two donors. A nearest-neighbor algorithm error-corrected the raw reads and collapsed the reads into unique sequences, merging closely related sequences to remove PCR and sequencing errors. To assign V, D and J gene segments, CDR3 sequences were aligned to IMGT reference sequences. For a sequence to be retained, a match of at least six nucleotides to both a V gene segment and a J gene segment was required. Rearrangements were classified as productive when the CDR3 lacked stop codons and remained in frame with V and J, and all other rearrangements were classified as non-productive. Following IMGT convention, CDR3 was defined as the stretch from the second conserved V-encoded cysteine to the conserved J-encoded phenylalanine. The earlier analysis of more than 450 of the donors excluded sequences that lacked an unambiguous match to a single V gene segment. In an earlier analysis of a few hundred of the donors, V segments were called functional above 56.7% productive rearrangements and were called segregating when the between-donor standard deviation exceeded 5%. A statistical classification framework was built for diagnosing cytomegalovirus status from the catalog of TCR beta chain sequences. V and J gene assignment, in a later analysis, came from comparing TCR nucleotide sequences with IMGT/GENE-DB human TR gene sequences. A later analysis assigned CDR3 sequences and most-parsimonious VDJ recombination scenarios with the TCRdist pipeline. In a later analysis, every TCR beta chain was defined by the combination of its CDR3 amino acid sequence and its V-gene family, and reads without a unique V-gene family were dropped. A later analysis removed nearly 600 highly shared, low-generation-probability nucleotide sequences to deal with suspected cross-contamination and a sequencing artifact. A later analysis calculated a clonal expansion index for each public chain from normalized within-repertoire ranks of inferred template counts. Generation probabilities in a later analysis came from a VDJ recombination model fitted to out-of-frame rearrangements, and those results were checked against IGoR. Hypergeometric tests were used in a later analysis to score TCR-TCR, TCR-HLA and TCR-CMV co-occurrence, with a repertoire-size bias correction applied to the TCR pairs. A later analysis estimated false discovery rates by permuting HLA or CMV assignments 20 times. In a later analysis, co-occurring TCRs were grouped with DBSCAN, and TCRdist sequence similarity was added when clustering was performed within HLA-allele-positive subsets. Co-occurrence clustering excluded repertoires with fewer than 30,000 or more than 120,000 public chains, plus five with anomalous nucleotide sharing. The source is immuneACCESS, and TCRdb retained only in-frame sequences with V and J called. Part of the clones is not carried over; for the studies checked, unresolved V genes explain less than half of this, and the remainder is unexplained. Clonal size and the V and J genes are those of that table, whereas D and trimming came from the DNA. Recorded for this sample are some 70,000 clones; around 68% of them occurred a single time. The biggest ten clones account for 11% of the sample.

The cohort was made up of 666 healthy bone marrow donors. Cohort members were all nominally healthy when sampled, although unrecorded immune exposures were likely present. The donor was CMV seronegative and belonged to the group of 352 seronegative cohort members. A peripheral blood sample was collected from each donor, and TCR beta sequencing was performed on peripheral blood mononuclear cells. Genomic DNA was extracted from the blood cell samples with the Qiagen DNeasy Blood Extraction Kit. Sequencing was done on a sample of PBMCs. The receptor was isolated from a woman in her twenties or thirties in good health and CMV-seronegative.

The CDR3 region has the sequence CASSQAGPGTTTDTQYF. The nucleotide sequence is TGCGCCAGCAGCCAAGCCGGGCCCGGGACTACCACAGATACGCAGTATTTT. Here the chain combines TRBV4-3 and TRBJ2-3, and 7 junctional nucleotides match TRBD2. Including cysteine and phenylalanine, the CDR3 has 17 amino acids. The DNA shown is the 51-base CDR3, in frame from base 1. The germline V gene specifies LGHNA as CDR1 and YSLEER as CDR2. The germline V and J ends show losses of 1 base and 2 bases respectively, and no gene match explains 9 bases of the junction.